This TCR beta chain was sequenced for a study of shared clonotypes between healthy human individuals. Findings of the study overall: Across subsets, estimated richness was generally greater for naive than for memory populations. The sharing of 4.5% to 5.5% of naive CD4 clonotypes was seen across a handful of donors.

Naive CD8 cells, CD45RO-negative and positively selected for CCR7, excluded terminally differentiated effector memory CD45RA+ cells. Germline CDR1 reads MNHEY; CDR2 reads SMNVEV (reference sequence). Trimming shortened V by 6 bases and J by 0 bases, and 17 bases separated the two germline ends. The CDR3 length is 17 residues. In the study's own analysis: ImmunoSEQ only sent back junction sequences with no quality scores, so filtering was done differently. Only in-frame clones appear in the TCRdb table, and some are missing; sequencing was by immunoSEQ multiplex PCR. V and J calls and clone size are copied from that table; D and trimming were computed from the DNA. The sample records millions of clones, approximately 95% being singletons. This clone appeared a single time. What it binds is not known.

This TCR was sampled from a man younger than 35 in good health. The chain carries TRBV27 and TRBJ2-2; the D gene is possibly TRBD2 (6 bases). Sequenced: naive CD8+ T cells sorted from blood. CDR3 region: CASSLIPSVANTGELFF. The CDR3 DNA reads TGTGCCAGCAGCTTGATACCTAGCGTCGCGAACACCGGGGAGCTGTTTTTT.